The rows below give T cell receptor beta chains drawn from one sample of a study of cytomegalovirus exposure and HLA in healthy donors. Using immunoSEQ multiplex PCR, the repertoire was profiled, and TCRdb retains in-frame clones only, with some absent. The sample comprises 100,000 to 150,000 clones, 75% to 85% of which are singletons, and 5% to 7% rests with the top ten. Sequenced material: PBMCs. The receptors come from a woman in her thirties or forties in good health and CMV-seropositive. CDR3s include the opening cysteine and the closing phenylalanine or tryptophan. A D gene is named only where the DNA matches it firmly. Part of the rows lack a size; the others show once, few, many or a class for expanded clones.

>NA|TRBD1|TRBV18|TRBJ1-4
TGTGCCAGCTCACGCTTCCAGGGGGCGCCGGACACAAATGAAAAACTGTTTTTT
CASSRFQGAPDTNEKLFF
>medium-sized|NA|TRBV4-3|TRBJ1-5
TGCGCCAGCAGCCAAGACAGACTATATAGCAATCAGCCCCAGCATTTT
CASSQDRLYSNQPQHF
>NA|TRBD2|TRBV4-1|TRBJ2-5
TGCGCCAGCAGCTCTAGCGGGGGGTGGGAGACCCAGTACTTC
CASSSSGGWETQYF
>once|TRBD1|TRBV9|TRBJ2-5
TGTGCCAGCAGCGCCCGACAGGGGATAGGAGAGACCCAGTACTTC
CASSARQGIGETQYF
>NA|NA|TRBV7-9|TRBJ2-7
TGTGCCAGCAGCTTAGCAGAGTCCTACGAGCAGTACTTC
CASSLAESYEQYF
>NA|NA|TRBV2|TRBJ2-1
TGTGCCAGCATACCGGGACAAAGCGATGAGCAGTTCTTC
CASIPGQSDEQFF
>NA|TRBD1|TRBV29-1|TRBJ2-7
TGCAGCGTTGAAGATCGGGGACAGGAGGTGAAGGAGCAGTACTTC
CSVEDRGQEVKEQYF
>NA|NA|TRBV27|TRBJ1-1
TGTGCCAGCACAGGGGAAATGAACACTGAAGCTTTCTTT
CASTGEMNTEAFF
>NA|NA|TRBV5-4|TRBJ2-7
TGTGCCAGCAGCCGGGACAATTCGGCGCACGAGCAGTACTTC
CASSRDNSAHEQYF
>NA|TRBD2|TRBV7-2|TRBJ2-3
TGTGCCAGCAGCTCTCATGGTGGGCTAGCGGAAACCACAGATACGCAGTATTTT
CASSSHGGLAETTDTQYF
>NA|TRBD2|TRBV5-1|TRBJ2-7
TGCGCCAGCAGCTTGGATTCAGCGGGAGGGGTCGAGCAGTACTTC
CASSLDSAGGVEQYF
>NA|TRBD2|TRBV5-1|TRBJ2-2
TGCGCCAGCAGCGGGACTATAGGCGGGGAGCTGTTTTTT
CASSGTIGGELFF
>few|NA|TRBV19|TRBJ2-7
TGTGCCAGTAGTATTGACAGACGCTACGAGCAGTACTTC
CASSIDRRYEQYF
>NA|NA|TRBV7-9|TRBJ2-5
TGTGCCAGCAGCTTTAAAGAGACCCAGTACTTC
CASSFKETQYF
>NA|NA|TRBV19|TRBJ1-2
TGTGCCAGTAGTTTCAAGCATGGCTACACCTTC
CASSFKHGYTF
>NA|TRBD2|TRBV7-3|TRBJ2-7
TGTGCCAGCAGCCCCGCAGCGGGAGCATCATACGAGCAGTACTTC
CASSPAAGASYEQYF
>NA|TRBD1|TRBV6-5|TRBJ2-7
TGTGCCAGCAGTACTTTACAGGGGTACGAGCAGTACTTC
CASSTLQGYEQYF
>NA|NA|TRBV9|TRBJ2-5
TGTGCCAGCAGCTCGCCCTCCACAGGGTTAGAGTACGAGACCCAGTACTTC
CASSSPSTGLEYETQYF
>NA|TRBD1|TRBV4-2|TRBJ2-1
TGTGCCAGCAGCTTTAACCTCCCTGGACAGGGCTGGGATGAGCAGTTCTTC
CASSFNLPGQGWDEQFF
>NA|TRBD2|TRBV30|TRBJ2-5
TGTGCCTGGACCCCGACTAGCAGCCAAGAGACCCAGTACTTC
CAWTPTSSQETQYF
>NA|NA|TRBV9|TRBJ2-2
TGTGCCAGCAGCGTACAGGGGACCACCGGGGAGCTGTTTTTT
CASSVQGTTGELFF
>few|TRBD1|TRBV28|TRBJ2-7
TGTGCCAGCAGCCCGACAGGGACCCACGAGCAGTACTTC
CASSPTGTHEQYF
>NA|TRBD2|TRBV18|TRBJ2-7
TGTGCCAGCTCACCACCTCTAGCGGGAGGGTTCGAGCAGTACTTC
CASSPPLAGGFEQYF
>NA|NA|TRBV7-3|TRBJ2-5
TGTGCCAGCAGCCCCGGGACAGCCCCACAAAGCGGGAGTAAAGAGACCCAGTACTTC
CASSPGTAPQSGSKETQYF
>NA|NA|TRBV29-1|TRBJ2-2
TGCAGCGTTGAAGGCGGGGCTGGCGAGGAGCCCGGGGAGCTGTTTTTT
CSVEGGAGEEPGELFF
>few|TRBD2|TRBV6-1|TRBJ2-7
TGTGCCAGCGGGACTGAGCGGGGGCCCTACGAGCAGTACTTC
CASGTERGPYEQYF
>NA|NA|TRBV5-1|TRBJ2-2
TGCGCCAGCAGCTTGGGACATGGAACCGGGGAGCTGTTTTTT
CASSLGHGTGELFF
>NA|NA|TRBV28|TRBJ2-7
TGTGCCAGCAGCCAGGAGGACTACGAGCAGTACTTC
CASSQEDYEQYF
>NA|NA|TRBV9|TRBJ1-1
TGTGCCAGCAGCGTAGATCAGGGTGGTGGCACTGAAGCTTTCTTT
CASSVDQGGGTEAFF
>NA|NA|TRBV6-1|TRBJ1-1
TGTGCCAGCAAAGGGGTGGACACTGAAGCTTTCTTT
CASKGVDTEAFF
>NA|TRBD1|TRBV7-6|TRBJ2-1
TGTGCCAGCAGCTTCGGACAGGGCTTCTCCTACAATGAGCAGTTCTTC
CASSFGQGFSYNEQFF
>few|TRBD2|TRBV9|TRBJ2-3
TGTGCCAGCAGCGCGACTAGCGCGCTTATCCCAGATACGCAGTATTTT
CASSATSALIPDTQYF
>NA|NA|TRBV18|TRBJ2-7
TGTGCCAGCTCACCACCGAACGGCTACGAGCAGTACTTC
CASSPPNGYEQYF
>NA|NA|TRBV28|TRBJ1-4
TGTGCCAGCACCCCCCAGGCGGGGGGCGCACGTGAAAAACTGTTTTTT
CASTPQAGGAREKLFF
>NA|TRBD1|TRBV25-1|TRBJ1-2
TGTGCCACCCAACCGGGACAGGTGAACGGCTACACCTTC
CATQPGQVNGYTF
>NA|NA|TRBV18|TRBJ2-2
TGTGCCAGCTCACCACCGTCCAGACTGAACACCGGGGAGCTGTTTTTT
CASSPPSRLNTGELFF
>NA|NA|TRBV7-9|TRBJ2-3
TGTGCCAGCAGCTTTCTCGGTGGAGATACGCAGTATTTT
CASSFLGGDTQYF
>once|NA|TRBV7-9|TRBJ1-4
TGTGCCAGCGAGCAGGGGAATGAAAAACTGTTTTTT
CASEQGNEKLFF
>NA|NA|TRBV6-6|TRBJ2-1
TGTGCCAGCAGCTCCGGGACCTACAATGAGCAGTTCTTC
CASSSGTYNEQFF
>few|TRBD1|TRBV2|TRBJ1-1
TGTGCCAGCAGTCCCGGGACAGGGGGCTCGAGCAACACTGAAGCTTTCTTT
CASSPGTGGSSNTEAFF